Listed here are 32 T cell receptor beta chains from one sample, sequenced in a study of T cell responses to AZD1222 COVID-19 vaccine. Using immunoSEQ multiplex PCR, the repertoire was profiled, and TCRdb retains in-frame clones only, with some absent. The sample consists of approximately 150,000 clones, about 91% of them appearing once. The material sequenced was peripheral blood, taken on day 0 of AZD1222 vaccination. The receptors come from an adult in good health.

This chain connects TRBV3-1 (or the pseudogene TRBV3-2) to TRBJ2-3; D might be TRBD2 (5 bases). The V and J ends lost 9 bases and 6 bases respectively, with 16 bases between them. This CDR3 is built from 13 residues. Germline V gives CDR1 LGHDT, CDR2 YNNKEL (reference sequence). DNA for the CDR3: TGTGCCAGTACCCGGGGTCTCCTGGATACGCAGTATTTT. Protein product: CASTRGLLDTQYF.

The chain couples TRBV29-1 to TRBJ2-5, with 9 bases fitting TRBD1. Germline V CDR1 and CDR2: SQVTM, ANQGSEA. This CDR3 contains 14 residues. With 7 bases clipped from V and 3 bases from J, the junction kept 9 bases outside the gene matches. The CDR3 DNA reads TGCAGCGAAAGGGGACAGGGTCTTGAAGAGACCCAGTACTTC. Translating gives CSERGQGLEETQYF.

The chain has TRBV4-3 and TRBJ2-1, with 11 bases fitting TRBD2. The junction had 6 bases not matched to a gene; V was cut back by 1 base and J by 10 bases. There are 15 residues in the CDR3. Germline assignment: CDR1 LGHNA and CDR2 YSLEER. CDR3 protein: CASSQALAGGGEQFF. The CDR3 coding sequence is TGCGCCAGCAGCCAAGCGCTAGCGGGAGGCGGAGAGCAGTTCTTC.

The CDR3 here is CASSLGFQVRGSYNEQFF. CDR3 in DNA: TGTGCCAGCAGCTTAGGTTTTCAAGTAAGGGGCTCCTACAATGAGCAGTTCTTC. The rearrangement uses TRBV7-6 and TRBJ2-1; tentatively, D is TRBD1 (5 bases). The V gene lost 1 base and the J gene lost 0 bases, with 16 bases spanning the gap. CDR1 and CDR2 (germline): SGHVS, FNYEAQ. The CDR3 runs 18 residues. Full variable domain (remainder filled in from reference TRBV7-6 and TRBJ2-1): GAGVSQSPRYKVTKRGQDVALRCDPISGHVSLYWYRQALGQGPEFLTYFNYEAQQDKSGLPNDRFSAERPEGSISTLTIQRTEQRDSAMYRCASSLGFQVRGSYNEQFFGPGTRLTVL.

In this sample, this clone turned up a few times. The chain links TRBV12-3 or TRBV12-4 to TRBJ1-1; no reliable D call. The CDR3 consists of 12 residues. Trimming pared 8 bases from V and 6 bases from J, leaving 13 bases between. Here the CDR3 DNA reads TGTGCCAGCGGTGACCCCCAGGCTGAAGCTTTCTTT. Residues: CASGDPQAEAFF.

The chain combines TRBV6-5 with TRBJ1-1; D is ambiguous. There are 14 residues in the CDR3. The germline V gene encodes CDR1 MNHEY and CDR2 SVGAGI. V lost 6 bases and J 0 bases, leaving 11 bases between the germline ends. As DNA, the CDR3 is TGTGCCAGCAGCCGACGACAAATGAACACTGAAGCTTTCTTT. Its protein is CASSRRQMNTEAFF.

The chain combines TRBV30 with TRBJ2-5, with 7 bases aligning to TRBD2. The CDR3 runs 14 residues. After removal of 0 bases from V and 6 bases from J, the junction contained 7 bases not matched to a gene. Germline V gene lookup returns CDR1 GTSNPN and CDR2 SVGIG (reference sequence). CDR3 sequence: CAWSVPTSIQTQYF. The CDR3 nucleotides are TGTGCCTGGAGTGTCCCGACTAGCATTCAGACCCAGTACTTC.

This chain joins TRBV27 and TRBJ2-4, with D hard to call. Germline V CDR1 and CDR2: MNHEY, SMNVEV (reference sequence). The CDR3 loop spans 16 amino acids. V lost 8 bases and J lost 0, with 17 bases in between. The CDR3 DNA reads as TGTGCCAGCCCGAGAGGACCTCCCCGAGCCAAAAACATTCAGTACTTC. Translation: CASPRGPPRAKNIQYF.

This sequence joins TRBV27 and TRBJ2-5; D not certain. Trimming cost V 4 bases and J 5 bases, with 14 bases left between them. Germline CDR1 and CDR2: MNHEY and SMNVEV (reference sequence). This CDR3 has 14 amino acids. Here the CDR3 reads CASSSSLDGETQYF. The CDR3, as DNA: TGTGCCAGCAGTTCCTCATTGGATGGTGAGACCCAGTACTTC.

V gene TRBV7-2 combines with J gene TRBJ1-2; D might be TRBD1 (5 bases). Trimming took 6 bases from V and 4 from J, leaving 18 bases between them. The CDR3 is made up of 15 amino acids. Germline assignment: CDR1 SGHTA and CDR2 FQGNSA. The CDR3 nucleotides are TGTGCCAGCAGACTCGGGGCAGGCGAGGCCTATGGCTACACCTTC. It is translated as CASRLGAGEAYGYTF. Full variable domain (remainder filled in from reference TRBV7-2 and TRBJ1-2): GAGVSQSPSNKVTEKGKDVELRCDPISGHTALYWYRQSLGQGLEFLIYFQGNSAPDKSGLPSDRFSAERTGGSVSTLTIQRTQQEDSAVYLCASRLGAGEAYGYTFGSGTRLTVV.

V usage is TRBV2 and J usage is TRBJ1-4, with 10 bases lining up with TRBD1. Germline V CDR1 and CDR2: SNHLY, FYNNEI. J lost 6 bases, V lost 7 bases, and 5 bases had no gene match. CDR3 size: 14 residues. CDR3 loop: CASTGTGDHEKLFF. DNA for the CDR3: TGTGCCAGCACCGGGACAGGGGATCATGAAAAACTGTTTTTT.

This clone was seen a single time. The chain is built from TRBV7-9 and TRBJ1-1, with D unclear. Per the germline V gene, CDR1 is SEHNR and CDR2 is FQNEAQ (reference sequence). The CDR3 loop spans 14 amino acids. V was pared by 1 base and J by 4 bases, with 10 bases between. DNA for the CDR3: TGTGCCAGCAGCTTAGAGCAGAAAGCCACTGAAGCTTTCTTT. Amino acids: CASSLEQKATEAFF.

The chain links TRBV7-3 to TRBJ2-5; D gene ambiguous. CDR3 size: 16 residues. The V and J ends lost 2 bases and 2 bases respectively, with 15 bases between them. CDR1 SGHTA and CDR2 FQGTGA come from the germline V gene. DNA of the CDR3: TGTGCCAGCAGCTTAGTAAGGGCGAGTGAACAAGAGACCCAGTACTTC. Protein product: CASSLVRASEQETQYF. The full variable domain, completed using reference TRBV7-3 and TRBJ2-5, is GAGVSQTPSNKVTEKGKYVELRCDPISGHTALYWYRQSLGQGPEFLIYFQGTGAADDSGLPNDRFFAVRPEGSVSTLKIQRTERGDSAVYLCASSLVRASEQETQYFGPGTRLLVL.

The CDR3 DNA follows: TGCGCCAGCAGCTTGGTTTCTGGGACCTCTGGAAACACCATATATTTT. This gives the protein CASSLVSGTSGNTIYF. V and J are TRBV5-1 and TRBJ1-3, with D possibly being TRBD1 (5 bases). The CDR3 loop spans 16 amino acids. Germline CDR1 SGHRS, CDR2 YFSETQ. Trimming stripped 0 bases from V and 0 bases from J, with 10 bases between.

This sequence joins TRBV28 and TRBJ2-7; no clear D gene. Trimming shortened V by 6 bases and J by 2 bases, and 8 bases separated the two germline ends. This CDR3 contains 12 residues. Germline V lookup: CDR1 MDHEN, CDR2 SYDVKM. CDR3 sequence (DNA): TGTGCCAGCAGCTCCCCCACCTACGAGCAGTACTTC. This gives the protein CASSSPTYEQYF.

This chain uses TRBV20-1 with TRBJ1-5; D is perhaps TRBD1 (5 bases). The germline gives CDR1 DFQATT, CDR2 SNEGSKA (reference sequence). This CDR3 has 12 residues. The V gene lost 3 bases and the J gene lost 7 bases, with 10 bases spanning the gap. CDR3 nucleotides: TGCAGTGCTAGTTCAGGGAGCCAGCCCCAGCATTTT. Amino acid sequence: CSASSGSQPQHF.

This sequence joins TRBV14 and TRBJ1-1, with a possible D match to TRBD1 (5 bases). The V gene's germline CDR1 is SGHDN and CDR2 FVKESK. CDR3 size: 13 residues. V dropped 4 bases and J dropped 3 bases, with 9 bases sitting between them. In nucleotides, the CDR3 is TGTGCCAGCAGCCGACAGACACACACTGAAGCTTTCTTT. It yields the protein CASSRQTHTEAFF.

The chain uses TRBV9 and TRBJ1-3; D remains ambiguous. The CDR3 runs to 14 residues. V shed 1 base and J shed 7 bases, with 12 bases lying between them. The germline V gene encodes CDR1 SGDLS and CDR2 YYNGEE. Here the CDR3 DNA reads TGTGCCAGCAGCGTACTGGGGTCCGGTAACACCATATATTTT. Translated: CASSVLGSGNTIYF.

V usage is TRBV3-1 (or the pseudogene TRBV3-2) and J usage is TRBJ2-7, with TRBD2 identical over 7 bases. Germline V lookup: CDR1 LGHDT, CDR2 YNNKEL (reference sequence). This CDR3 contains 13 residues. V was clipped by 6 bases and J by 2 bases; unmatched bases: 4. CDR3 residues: CASSQTSAYEQYF. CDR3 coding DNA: TGTGCCAGCAGTCAAACTAGCGCCTACGAGCAGTACTTC.

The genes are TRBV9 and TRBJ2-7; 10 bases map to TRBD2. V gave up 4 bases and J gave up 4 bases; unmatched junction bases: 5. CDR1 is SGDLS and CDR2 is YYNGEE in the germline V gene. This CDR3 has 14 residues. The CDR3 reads CASSLGLADYEQYF. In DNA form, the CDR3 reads TGTGCCAGCAGCCTCGGACTAGCGGATTACGAGCAGTACTTC.

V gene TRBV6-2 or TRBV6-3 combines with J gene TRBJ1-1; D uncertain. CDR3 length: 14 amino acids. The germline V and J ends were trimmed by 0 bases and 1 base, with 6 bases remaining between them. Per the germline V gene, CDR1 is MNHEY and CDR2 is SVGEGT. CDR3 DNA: TGTGCCAGCAGTTACTCGAGGAAGAACACTGAAGCTTTCTTT. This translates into CASSYSRKNTEAFF.

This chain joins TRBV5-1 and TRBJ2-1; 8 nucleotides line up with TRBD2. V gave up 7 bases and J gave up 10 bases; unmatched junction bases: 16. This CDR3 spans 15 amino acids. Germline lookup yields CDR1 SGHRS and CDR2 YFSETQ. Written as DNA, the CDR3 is TGCGCCAGCGGGGGGGTGACGGGAGGGCCAAAGGAGCAGTTCTTC. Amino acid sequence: CASGGVTGGPKEQFF.

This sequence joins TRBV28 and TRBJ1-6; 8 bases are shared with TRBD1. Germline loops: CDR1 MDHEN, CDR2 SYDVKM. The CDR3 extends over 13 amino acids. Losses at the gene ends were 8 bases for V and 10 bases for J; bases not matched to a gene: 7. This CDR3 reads CASEGTGASPLHF. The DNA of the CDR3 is TGTGCCAGCGAGGGGACAGGAGCATCACCCCTCCACTTT.

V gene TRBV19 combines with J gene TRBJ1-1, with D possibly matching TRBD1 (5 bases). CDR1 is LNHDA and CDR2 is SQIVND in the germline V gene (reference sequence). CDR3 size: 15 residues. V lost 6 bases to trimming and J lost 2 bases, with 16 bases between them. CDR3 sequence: CASSPRGDPNTEAFF. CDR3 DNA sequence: TGTGCCAGTAGCCCCAGAGGGGATCCCAACACTGAAGCTTTCTTT.

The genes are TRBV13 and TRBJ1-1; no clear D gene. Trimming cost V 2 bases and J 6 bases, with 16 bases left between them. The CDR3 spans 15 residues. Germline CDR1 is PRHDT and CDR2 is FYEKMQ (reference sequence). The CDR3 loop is CASSLSSWGGSEAFF. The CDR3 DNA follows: TGTGCCAGCAGCTTAAGCTCATGGGGAGGGTCTGAAGCTTTCTTT.

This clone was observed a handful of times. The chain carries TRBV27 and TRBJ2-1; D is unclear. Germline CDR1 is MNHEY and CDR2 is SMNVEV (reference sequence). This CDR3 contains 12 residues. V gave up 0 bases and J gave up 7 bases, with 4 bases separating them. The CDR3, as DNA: TGTGCCAGCAGTTTATCGCTTAATGAGCAGTTCTTC. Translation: CASSLSLNEQFF.

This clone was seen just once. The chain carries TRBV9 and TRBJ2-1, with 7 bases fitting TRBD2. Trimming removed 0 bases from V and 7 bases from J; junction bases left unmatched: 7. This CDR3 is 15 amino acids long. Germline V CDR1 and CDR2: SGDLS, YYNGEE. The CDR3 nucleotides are TGTGCCAGCAGCGTAGACGGGAGGATTGGGAATGAGCAGTTCTTC. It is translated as CASSVDGRIGNEQFF.

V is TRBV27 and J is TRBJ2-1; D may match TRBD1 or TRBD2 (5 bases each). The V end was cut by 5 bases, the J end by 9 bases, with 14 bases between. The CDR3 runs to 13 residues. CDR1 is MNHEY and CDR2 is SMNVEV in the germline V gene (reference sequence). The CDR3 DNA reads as TGTGCCAGCAGTCCCGGGACCATCGGTGAGCAGTTCTTC. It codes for CASSPGTIGEQFF.

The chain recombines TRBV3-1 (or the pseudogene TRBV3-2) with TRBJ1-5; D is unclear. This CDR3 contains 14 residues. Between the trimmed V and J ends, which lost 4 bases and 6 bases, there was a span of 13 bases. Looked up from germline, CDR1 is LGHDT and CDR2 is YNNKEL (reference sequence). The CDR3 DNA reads TGTGCCAGCAGCCTCCATGTAGAGGGTCAGCCCCAGCATTTT. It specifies CASSLHVEGQPQHF.

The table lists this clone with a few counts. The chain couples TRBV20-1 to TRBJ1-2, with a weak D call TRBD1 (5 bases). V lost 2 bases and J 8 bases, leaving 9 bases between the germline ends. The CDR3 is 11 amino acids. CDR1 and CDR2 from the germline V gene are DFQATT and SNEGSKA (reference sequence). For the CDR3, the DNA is TGCAGTGCTAGACCAGGGCTGGGCTACACCTTC. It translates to CSARPGLGYTF.

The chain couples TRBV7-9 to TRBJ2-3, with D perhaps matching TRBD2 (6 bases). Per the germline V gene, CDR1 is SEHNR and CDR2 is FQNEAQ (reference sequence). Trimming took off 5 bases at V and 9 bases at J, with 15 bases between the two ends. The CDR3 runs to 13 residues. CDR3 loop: CASSGGIERTQYF. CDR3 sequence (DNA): TGTGCCAGCAGCGGAGGGATAGAACGGACGCAGTATTTT.

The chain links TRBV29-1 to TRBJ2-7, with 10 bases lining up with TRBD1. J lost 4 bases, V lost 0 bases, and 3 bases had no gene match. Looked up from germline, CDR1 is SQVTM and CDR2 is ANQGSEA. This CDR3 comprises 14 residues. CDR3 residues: CSVEETGGGYEQYF. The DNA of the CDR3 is TGCAGCGTTGAAGAGACAGGGGGCGGATACGAGCAGTACTTC.